The 5 T cell receptor beta chains below all came from one sample that was sequenced in a study of response to subunit inactivated influenza vaccine. TCRdb itself ran the RT-PCR reads through MiXCR, one entry per CDR3 protein. This sample has around 530,000 distinct CDR3 sequences; around 11% occur once, and the top ten carry 10%. The input for sequencing was PBMCs from blood, taken on the day of vaccination. The receptor set was obtained from a man aged 45-60 years who received an inactivated influenza vaccine.

The chain employs TRBV15 and TRBJ2-2; 7 bases align to TRBD2. Per the germline V gene, CDR1 is LNHNV and CDR2 is YYDKDF (reference sequence). The trim removed 0 bases at V and 7 bases at J, leaving 11 bases unmatched. The CDR3 runs 17 residues. This chain's CDR3 is CATSRDVGGSSRGELFF. DNA of the CDR3: TGTGCCACCAGCAGAGATGTAGGCGGGAGTAGTCGCGGGGAGCTGTTTTTT.

The chain recombines TRBV29-1 with TRBJ2-3; 7 bases are shared with TRBD2. Unmatched junction bases numbered 5, after V lost 4 bases and J lost 1 base. Germline CDR1 SQVTM, CDR2 ANQGSEA. This CDR3 spans 14 amino acids. CDR3 bases: TGCAGCGTTGTGCCTAGCGGCCGCACAGATACGCAGTATTTT. Amino acids: CSVVPSGRTDTQYF.

V usage is TRBV11-2 and J usage is TRBJ2-7; a possible D gene is TRBD2 (5 bases). CDR3 length: 14 residues. Germline V lookup: CDR1 SGHAT, CDR2 FQNNGV. The V end lost 6 bases, the J end lost 1 base, and 13 bases lay between the germline ends. The DNA of the CDR3 is TGTGCCAGCAGTTCAGCGGCTTATTCCTACGAGCAGTACTTC. It encodes CASSSAAYSYEQYF.

This clonotype occurred a few times. The genes are TRBV29-1 and TRBJ2-5; D ambiguous. This CDR3 has 13 residues. Germline V lookup: CDR1 SQVTM, CDR2 ANQGSEA. Between the trimmed V and J ends, which lost 5 bases and 1 base, there was a span of 11 bases. CDR3 sequence (DNA): TGCAGCGTTCCTCAGGTGGGCCAAGAGACCCAGTACTTC. Amino acids: CSVPQVGQETQYF.

This clonotype was detected ten times or more. The chain uses TRBV12-3 or TRBV12-4 and TRBJ1-1; D is undetermined. The length of the CDR3 is 13 residues. Trimming shortened V by 5 bases and J by 3 bases, and 10 bases separated the two germline ends. The CDR3 DNA is TGTGCCAGCAGTCCGGATAGGGACACTGAAGCTTTCTTT. Its translation is CASSPDRDTEAFF.